Below, 22 T cell receptor beta chains from the same sample are listed, as sequenced in a study of CD8+ T cells in alopecia areata. Treatment indicated: oral pan-JAK inhibitor, 5-10 mg twice daily. It was cDNA, reverse transcribed from extracted RNA, that served as the sequencing template. Libraries were prepared by immunoSEQ multiplex PCR; TCRdb keeps only in-frame clonotypes and omits some of them. The table includes under 350,000 clones, roughly 60% detected once. The source material was CD4+ T cells sorted from blood, sampled at week 24, from a patient treated with tofacitinib. The source is a human donor with alopecia areata.

This clone was found a few times. The chain couples TRBV7-9 to TRBJ1-4; TRBD1 matches 9 bases. The length of the CDR3 is 17 residues. Germline V gene data show CDR1 as SEHNR and CDR2 as FQNEAQ (reference sequence). Trimming removed 5 bases from V and 7 bases from J; junction bases left unmatched: 14. The CDR3 DNA is TGTGCCAGCAGCCCCGGACAGGGGAGGCTCGGGAGTGAAAAACTGTTTTTT. The encoded protein is CASSPGQGRLGSEKLFF.

V is TRBV29-1 and J is TRBJ2-5, with D possibly being TRBD1 (6 bases). The V and J ends lost 3 bases and 7 bases respectively, with 15 bases between them. Germline V lookup: CDR1 SQVTM, CDR2 ANQGSEA. The CDR3 is 13 amino acids. The CDR3 DNA reads as TGCAGCGTTGAGGGACAACTGGCGGGGACCCAGTACTTC. It specifies CSVEGQLAGTQYF.

The chain recombines TRBV15 with TRBJ2-5; D not resolved. The assigned J gene may be wrong: the sequence end matches TRBJ2-7 better. The CDR3 length is 13 residues. Germline loops: CDR1 LNHNV, CDR2 YYDKDF (reference sequence). CDR3 in amino acids: CATSRDPPHEQYF. DNA of the CDR3: TGTGCCACCAGCAGAGATCCCCCCCACGAGCAGTACTTC.

This clone was counted a few times. This rearrangement joins TRBV29-1 to TRBJ1-1; D gene unclear. This CDR3 is 14 amino acids long. From germline, CDR1 is SQVTM and CDR2 ANQGSEA. Trimming took off 4 bases at V and 4 bases at J, with 16 bases between the two ends. This CDR3 is CSVAPAGGGTEAFF. In nucleotides, the CDR3 is TGCAGCGTTGCCCCGGCGGGTGGCGGCACTGAAGCTTTCTTT.

This clone has only one observation. V and J are TRBV29-1 and TRBJ2-2; D is ambiguous. V shed 4 bases and J shed 7 bases, with 16 bases lying between them. The CDR3 runs 14 residues. Per the germline V gene, CDR1 is SQVTM and CDR2 is ANQGSEA. The DNA of the CDR3 is TGCAGCGTTGCGCAGGCAGGAACTCTCGGGGAGCTGTTTTTT. Amino acids: CSVAQAGTLGELFF.

The table lists this clone with a count of one. The CDR3 DNA follows: TGTGCCAGCAGCTATACAGCCAACTATGGCTACACCTTC. This sequence encodes CASSYTANYGYTF. V and J are TRBV2 and TRBJ1-2; D unclear. Trimming stripped 6 bases from V and 2 bases from J, with 10 bases between. Germline values: CDR1 SNHLY, CDR2 FYNNEI. The CDR3 consists of 13 residues.

This clone turned up a few times. The CDR3 DNA follows: TGCGCCAGCAGCCAACAGGGGGACGGAAACACCATATATTTT. Its translation is CASSQQGDGNTIYF. J is TRBJ1-3 and V is TRBV4-3; 7 nucleotides line up with TRBD1. The germline CDR1 and CDR2 sequences are LGHNA and YSLEER. V lost 2 bases and J lost 4; bases outside the gene matches: 2. This CDR3 has 14 amino acids.

This clone appeared once. J is TRBJ2-3 and V is TRBV30; no definite D call. The length of the CDR3 is 14 residues. Germline V lookup: CDR1 GTSNPN, CDR2 SVGIG (reference sequence). The V and J ends lost 2 bases and 2 bases respectively, with 11 bases between them. The CDR3 region has the DNA TGTGCCTGGAGTTCAGACGACACCACAGATACGCAGTATTTT. Its translation: CAWSSDDTTDTQYF.

V is TRBV19 and J is TRBJ1-5, with 8 bases matching TRBD1. The germline CDR1 and CDR2 sequences are LNHDA and SQIVND (reference sequence). Trimming at V came to 3 bases and at J to 5 bases, leaving 3 bases not matched to a gene. The CDR3 runs to 14 residues. CDR3 sequence: CASSIRTGHQPQHF. DNA of the CDR3: TGTGCCAGTAGTATCCGGACAGGGCATCAGCCCCAGCATTTT.

The V and J genes are TRBV4-3 and TRBJ1-2, with D uncertain. V was trimmed by 1 base and J by 5 bases, leaving 14 bases between them. The V gene's germline CDR1 is LGHNA and CDR2 YSLEER. The CDR3 is 15 amino acids. The CDR3 DNA follows: TGCGCCAGCAGCCAAGCTCCGGGTAGAGGTTATGGCTACACCTTC. This encodes CASSQAPGRGYGYTF.

The rearrangement uses TRBV4-2 and TRBJ2-1; 11 bases line up with TRBD2. The CDR3 is 17 residues long. The J segment lost 6 bases and the V segment lost 0 bases, leaving 7 bases of the junction unmatched. The germline V gene encodes CDR1 LGHNA and CDR2 YNFKEQ. CDR3 amino acids: CASSQDKTSGALNEQFF. The CDR3 DNA is TGTGCCAGCAGCCAAGACAAGACTAGCGGGGCCCTCAATGAGCAGTTCTTC.

The sample holds a few counts of this clone. V gene TRBV9 combines with J gene TRBJ2-3, with D perhaps TRBD2 (6 bases). The CDR3 extends over 14 amino acids. V lost 4 bases to trimming and J lost 4 bases, with 13 bases between them. Germline CDR1 reads SGDLS; CDR2 reads YYNGEE. CDR3 amino acids: CASSFPGVPDTQYF. CDR3 DNA sequence: TGTGCCAGCAGCTTCCCGGGAGTGCCAGATACGCAGTATTTT.

The genes are TRBV15 and TRBJ2-5; 12 nucleotides line up with TRBD2. Germline loops: CDR1 LNHNV, CDR2 YYDKDF (reference sequence). After removal of 1 base from V and 7 bases from J, the junction contained 10 bases not matched to a gene. CDR3 length equals 17 residues. In DNA, the CDR3 is TGTGCCACCAGCAGAGTACGGACTAGCGGGGACCCCGGGACCCAGTACTTC. Its translation: CATSRVRTSGDPGTQYF.

The V call is TRBV4-1, the J call TRBJ2-6; tentatively, D is TRBD2 (5 bases). This CDR3 contains 17 residues. V was trimmed by 1 base and J by 1 base, leaving 11 bases between them. CDR1 MGHRA and CDR2 YSYEKL come from the germline V gene. The CDR3 DNA is TGCGCCAGCAGCCAAGTTTTACGACTATCTGGGGCCAACGTCCTGACTTTC. Encoded protein: CASSQVLRLSGANVLTF.

The rearrangement links TRBV12-5 to TRBJ2-3; tentative D call: TRBD1 (6 bases). Germline V lookup: CDR1 LGHNT, CDR2 FRNRAP. The CDR3 contains 13 residues. Between the trimmed V and J ends, which lost 11 bases and 6 bases, there was a span of 18 bases. The CDR3 loop is CASQLGGADTQYF. Written as DNA, the CDR3 is TGTGCTTCCCAGCTTGGGGGCGCGGATACGCAGTATTTT.

J is TRBJ1-1 and V is TRBV5-1; a possible D gene is TRBD1 (6 bases). In germline, CDR1 is SGHRS, CDR2 YFSETQ. The CDR3 runs 15 residues. With 4 bases removed from V and 1 base from J, the gap between germline ends came to 14 bases. CDR3 nucleotides: TGCGCCAGCAGCGCCTTACAGGGTGGGAACACTGAAGCTTTCTTT. This translates into CASSALQGGNTEAFF.

The count of this clone is one. The V gene is TRBV7-9, the J gene TRBJ1-1, with D perhaps matching TRBD1 (5 bases). V lost 10 bases and J lost 1, with 13 bases in between. Germline lookup yields CDR1 SEHNR and CDR2 FQNEAQ (reference sequence). This CDR3 region has 13 residues. In nucleotides, the CDR3 is TGTGCCACCCCGGGCGACAGGAACACTGAAGCTTTCTTT. Its protein product is CATPGDRNTEAFF.

This clone was counted between two and nine times. The chain combines TRBV5-1 with TRBJ2-3; D possibly matches TRBD1 or TRBD2 (6 bases each). Trimming pared 4 bases from V and 2 bases from J, leaving 11 bases between. The CDR3 has 14 amino acids. CDR1 and CDR2 (germline): SGHRS, YFSETQ. In nucleotides, the CDR3 is TGCGCCAGCAGCGCGGGACACCTCACAGATACGCAGTATTTT. This translates into CASSAGHLTDTQYF.

This sequence joins TRBV2 and TRBJ1-6, with unresolved D. Germline V CDR1 and CDR2: SNHLY, FYNNEI. The V and J ends lost 6 bases and 7 bases respectively, with 7 bases between them. CDR3 length: 12 residues. For the CDR3, the DNA is TGTGCCAGCAGGGCGGACAATTCACCCCTCCACTTT. This sequence encodes CASRADNSPLHF.

This chain joins TRBV29-1 and TRBJ2-2; D remains ambiguous. V was shortened by 0 bases and J by 8 bases, with 7 bases between the two germline ends. CDR3 size: 12 residues. Germline V gene sequence: CDR1 SQVTM, CDR2 ANQGSEA. CDR3 sequence: CSVEDWLGELFF. The CDR3 nucleotides read TGCAGCGTTGAAGATTGGCTGGGGGAGCTGTTTTTT.

The genes are TRBV6-5 and TRBJ1-6; no firm D call. The CDR3 spans 14 residues. Trimming took off 2 bases at V and 10 bases at J, with 12 bases between the two ends. Per the germline V gene, CDR1 is MNHEY and CDR2 is SVGAGI. In nucleotides, the CDR3 is TGTGCCAGCAGTTACGAGGCCTTGGACTCACCCCTCCACTTT. Translation: CASSYEALDSPLHF.

This clone was detected only a few times. The chain recombines TRBV6-5 with TRBJ1-1, with a weak D call TRBD1 (5 bases). Deletions cut 3 bases from V and 0 bases from J, with 14 bases between. The CDR3 runs 16 residues. The germline gives CDR1 MNHEY, CDR2 SVGAGI. The CDR3: CASSYAKGTVNTEAFF. The CDR3 DNA is TGTGCCAGCAGTTATGCGAAGGGGACGGTGAACACTGAAGCTTTCTTT.